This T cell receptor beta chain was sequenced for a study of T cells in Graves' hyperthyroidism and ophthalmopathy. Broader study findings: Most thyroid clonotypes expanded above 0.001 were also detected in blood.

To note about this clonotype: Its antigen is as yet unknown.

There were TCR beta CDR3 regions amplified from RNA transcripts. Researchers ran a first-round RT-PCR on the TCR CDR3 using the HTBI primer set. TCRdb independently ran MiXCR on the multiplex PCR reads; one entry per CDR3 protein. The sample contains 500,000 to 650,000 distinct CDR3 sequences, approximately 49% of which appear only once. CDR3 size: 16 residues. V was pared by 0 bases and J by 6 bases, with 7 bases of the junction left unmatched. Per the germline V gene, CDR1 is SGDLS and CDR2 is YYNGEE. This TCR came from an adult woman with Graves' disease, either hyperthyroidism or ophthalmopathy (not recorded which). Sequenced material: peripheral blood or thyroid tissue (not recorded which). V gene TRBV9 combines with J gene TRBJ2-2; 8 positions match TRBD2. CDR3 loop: CASSVAGGRSPGELFF. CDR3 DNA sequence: TGTGCCAGCAGCGTAGCGGGAGGGCGTTCCCCCGGGGAGCTGTTTTTT.